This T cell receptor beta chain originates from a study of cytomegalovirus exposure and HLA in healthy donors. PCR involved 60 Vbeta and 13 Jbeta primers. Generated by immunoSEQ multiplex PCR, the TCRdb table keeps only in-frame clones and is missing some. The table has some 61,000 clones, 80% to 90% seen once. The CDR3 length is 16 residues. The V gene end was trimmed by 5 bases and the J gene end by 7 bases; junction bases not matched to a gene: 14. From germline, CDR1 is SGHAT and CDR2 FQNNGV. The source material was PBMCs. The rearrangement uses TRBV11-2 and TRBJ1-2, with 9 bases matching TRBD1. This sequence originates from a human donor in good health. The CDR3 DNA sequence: TGTGCCAGCAGCCCAACCCGAGGGACAGGGACCGGTGGCTACACCTTC. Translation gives CASSPTRGTGTGGYTF.